These 14 T cell receptor beta chains were all obtained from the same sample, sequenced in a study of identical twins. Each CDR3 protein is one row after TCRdb ran MiXCR on the 5' RACE reads. The sample carries some 690,000 distinct CDR3 sequences, approximately 21% recorded once. In addition, the sample was reused for a study of T cells expressing NK-cell markers.

The material sequenced was PBMCs. The receptors were gathered from a woman younger than 35 in good health.

Only a few counts were recorded for this clonotype. The chain uses TRBV5-1 and TRBJ2-1, with a tentative D call TRBD1 (5 bases). The V gene lost 7 bases and the J gene lost 0 bases, with 11 bases spanning the gap. CDR3 size: 14 residues. Germline V gives CDR1 SGHRS, CDR2 YFSETQ. The CDR3 spells CASQTGSSYNEQFF. DNA of the CDR3: TGCGCCAGCCAAACAGGAAGCTCCTACAATGAGCAGTTCTTC.

This clonotype came up a few times. This chain connects TRBV7-8 to TRBJ2-7; D might be TRBD1 or TRBD2, each matching 5 bases. V dropped 0 bases and J dropped 9 bases, with 12 bases sitting between them. Looked up from germline, CDR1 is SGHVS and CDR2 is FQNEAQ. The length of the CDR3 is 13 residues. The CDR3 here is CASSLAIRDAQYF. Written as DNA, the CDR3 is TGTGCCAGCAGCTTAGCTATTAGGGACGCGCAGTACTTC.

This clonotype was counted at least ten times. The J gene is TRBJ2-2, the V gene TRBV29-1, with 8 bases aligning to TRBD1. Germline V lookup: CDR1 SQVTM, CDR2 ANQGSEA. The CDR3 runs to 13 residues. The V gene end was trimmed by 7 bases and the J gene end by 1 base; junction bases not matched to a gene: 2. The CDR3 spells CSAGTGNTGELFF. CDR3 DNA: TGCAGCGCCGGGACAGGGAACACCGGGGAGCTGTTTTTT.

There are a few counts of this clonotype. A junction boundary mismatches the germline segment, possibly from a read error. The rearrangement links TRBV7-9 to TRBJ2-7; D might be TRBD2 (5 bases). Germline V gene data show CDR1 as SEHNR and CDR2 as FQNEAQ (reference sequence). This CDR3 has 13 amino acids. CDR3 nucleotide sequence: TGTGCCAGCAGTCTGGACTTCTCCCACGAGCAGTACTTC. This sequence encodes CASSLDFSHEQYF.

The sample holds a few counts of this clonotype. This chain connects TRBV12-3 or TRBV12-4 to TRBJ1-4; 8 nucleotides align to TRBD1. The CDR3 extends over 13 amino acids. The V and J ends lost 6 bases and 14 bases, in that order; junction bases with no gene match: 11. The CDR3: CASRYGPDRGLFF. CDR3 DNA sequence: TGTGCCAGCAGATACGGACCCGACAGGGGCCTGTTTTTT.

This clonotype appeared many times. The chain employs TRBV12-3 or TRBV12-4 and TRBJ2-7; 8 nucleotides agree with TRBD1. The CDR3 runs to 15 residues. The V segment lost 4 bases and the J segment 7 bases; nucleotides outside the gene matches: 12. CDR3 loop: CASSWFGTGPGEQYF. The DNA for the CDR3 is TGTGCCAGCAGTTGGTTCGGGACAGGTCCGGGGGAGCAGTACTTC.

This clonotype was found a few times. With a much larger clone just one base away, this may be a read error. This sequence joins TRBV9 and TRBJ1-1; D perhaps matches TRBD1 (5 bases). The V gene's germline CDR1 is SGDLS and CDR2 YYNGEE. This CDR3 is built from 13 residues. The V gene lost 3 bases and the J gene lost 0 bases, with 6 bases spanning the gap. CDR3 region: CASSAQVNTEAFF. CDR3 DNA: TGTGCCAGCAGCGCACAGGTGAACACTGAAGCTTTCTTT.

This clonotype was observed a few times. The chain uses TRBV29-1 and TRBJ2-7, with a tentative D call TRBD1 (5 bases). The CDR3 spans 12 residues. Germline V CDR1 and CDR2: SQVTM, ANQGSEA. Trimming took off 3 bases at V and 3 bases at J, with 9 bases between the two ends. CDR3 protein: CSVDLQGYEQYF. DNA for the CDR3: TGCAGCGTTGATTTGCAGGGCTACGAGCAGTACTTC.

This clonotype was seen more than once but under ten times. The chain joins TRBV7-2 to TRBJ2-2; no clear D gene. Germline loops: CDR1 SGHTA, CDR2 FQGNSA. The CDR3 runs to 14 residues. V shed 6 bases and J shed 2 bases, with 10 bases lying between them. CDR3 DNA sequence: TGTGCCAGCAGATATGCAGCAAACACCGGGGAGCTGTTTTTT. Translated: CASRYAANTGELFF.

The V gene is TRBV29-1, the J gene TRBJ1-1, with D maybe TRBD1 (5 bases). This CDR3 has 11 residues. V shed 7 bases and J shed 10 bases, with 16 bases lying between them. The germline CDR1 and CDR2 sequences are SQVTM and ANQGSEA. The CDR3 region is CSAGRGESAFF. The CDR3 region has the DNA TGCAGCGCCGGCCGAGGGGAATCAGCTTTCTTT.

This clonotype was picked up many times. This sequence joins TRBV6-5 and TRBJ2-3; tentative D call: TRBD1 (5 bases). There are 15 residues in the CDR3. The germline CDR1 and CDR2 sequences are MNHEY and SVGAGI. With 0 bases removed from V and 1 base from J, the gap between germline ends came to 8 bases. The CDR3 DNA follows: TGTGCCAGCAGTTACTCGACGACAGGCACAGATACGCAGTATTTT. It specifies CASSYSTTGTDTQYF.

Here the CDR3 DNA reads TGCGCCAGCAGCTTGGCGACTGATAGCACAGATACGCAGTATTTT. Translating it yields CASSLATDSTDTQYF. This chain uses TRBV5-1 with TRBJ2-3; no clear D. The CDR3 spans 15 residues. Germline loops: CDR1 SGHRS, CDR2 YFSETQ. V gave up 0 bases and J gave up 0 bases, with 8 bases separating them.

The chain recombines TRBV20-1 with TRBJ2-1; D may be TRBD2 (6 bases). The V gene lost 2 bases and the J gene lost 7 bases, with 12 bases spanning the gap. CDR3 size: 13 residues. Germline assignment: CDR1 DFQATT and CDR2 SNEGSKA (reference sequence). DNA for the CDR3: TGCAGTGCTAGAAATCTTGCGGGAAATGAGCAGTTCTTC. Amino acids: CSARNLAGNEQFF.

This clonotype was detected a few times. This chain connects TRBV12-3 or TRBV12-4 to TRBJ2-2, with 7 positions matching TRBD2. This CDR3 region has 17 residues. V shed 0 bases and J 4 bases; nucleotides not matched to a gene: 8. The CDR3 sequence: CASSLAGLAEPTGELFF. The CDR3 DNA reads TGTGCCAGCAGTTTAGCGGGGCTAGCGGAACCCACCGGGGAGCTGTTTTTT.